This passage covers 26 T cell receptor beta chains from one sample sequenced in a study of CD8+CD57+ T cells in acquired aplastic anemia. Profiling of TCR beta VDJ combinations and CDR3 sequences used genomic DNA as template. From the reads, TCRdb called clonotypes with MiXCR, one entry per CDR3 protein. In the table there are roughly 220,000 distinct CDR3 sequences, over 55% of which are singletons. The authors sequenced patients whose flow cytometry had shown CD8+CD57+ cell expansion. Sequencing was carried out using sorted CD4+, CD8+, or CD8+CD57+ T cells (not recorded which) from PBMCs. These receptor sequences come from a human donor with aplastic anemia.

The chain uses TRBV7-2 and TRBJ1-6; TRBD1 matches at 10 bases. This CDR3 has 15 amino acids. V dropped 5 bases and J dropped 9; count of bases not matched to a gene: 7. The germline CDR1 and CDR2 sequences are SGHTA and FQGNSA. CDR3 in amino acids: CASSPRQGASSPLHF. The CDR3 region has the DNA TGTGCCAGCAGCCCGCGACAGGGGGCTTCTTCACCCCTCCACTTT.

This chain joins TRBV7-9 and TRBJ1-3, with D hard to call. The CDR3 loop spans 15 amino acids. Trimming pared 1 base from V and 5 bases from J, leaving 12 bases between. Germline assignment: CDR1 SEHNR and CDR2 FQNEAQ (reference sequence). The CDR3 sequence is CASSLVVGRRNTIYF. In nucleotides, the CDR3 is TGTGCCAGCAGCTTAGTCGTTGGACGGAGAAACACCATATATTTT.

The rearrangement joins TRBV29-1 to TRBJ1-2; maybe TRBD1 (6 bases). Germline CDR1 reads SQVTM; CDR2 reads ANQGSEA. V gave up 7 bases and J gave up 4 bases, with 16 bases separating them. The CDR3 is made up of 13 amino acids. The DNA of the CDR3 is TGCAGCGCCATGGCGGACAGTCTCTATGGCTACACCTTC. The encoded protein is CSAMADSLYGYTF.

On this clonotype itself: This may stem from a read error, because a much larger clone lies one nucleotide away. V usage is TRBV12-3 or TRBV12-4 and J usage is TRBJ2-1; weak D call: TRBD1 (6 bases). V lost 2 bases, J lost 8 bases, and 10 bases lay in between. The CDR3 spans 13 residues. The CDR3 region is CASSLSAGDEQFF. The CDR3 region has the DNA TGTGCCAGCAGTTTATCGGCAGGGGATGAGCAGTTCTTC.

The V gene is TRBV5-1, the J gene TRBJ2-5; D gene unclear. CDR3 length equals 12 residues. Trimming pared 5 bases from V and 5 bases from J, leaving 10 bases between. Per the germline V gene, CDR1 is SGHRS and CDR2 is YFSETQ. CDR3 nucleotides: TGCGCCAGCAGAGGGTCGGAGGAGACCCAGTACTTC. The encoded protein is CASRGSEETQYF.

CDR3 residues: CATSRAPETEAFF. As DNA, the CDR3 is TGTGCCACCAGCAGAGCGCCCGAAACTGAAGCTTTCTTT. V and J are TRBV15 and TRBJ1-1; D remains ambiguous. Germline V gene sequence: CDR1 LNHNV, CDR2 YYDKDF (reference sequence). This CDR3 has 13 residues. V was pared by 1 base and J by 5 bases, with 8 bases between.

This clonotype was seen repeatedly, ten times or more. The chain couples TRBV25-1 to TRBJ2-2; D not certain. This CDR3 has 13 residues. Germline V CDR1 and CDR2: MGHDK, SYGVNS. V was trimmed by 3 bases and J by 3 bases, leaving 5 bases between them. The CDR3 spells CASSDRHTGELFF. DNA for the CDR3: TGTGCCAGCAGTGATCGGCACACCGGGGAGCTGTTTTTT.

This clonotype was recorded a few times. This chain connects TRBV20-1 to TRBJ2-7; D remains unclear. The better agreement between TRBJ2-5 and the DNA end casts doubt on the J call. Germline lookup yields CDR1 DFQATT and CDR2 SNEGSKA (reference sequence). This CDR3 region has 13 residues. The CDR3 spells CSARLGYQETQYF. DNA of the CDR3: TGCAGTGCTAGACTTGGGTACCAAGAGACCCAGTACTTC.

The chain joins TRBV7-9 to TRBJ2-3; 14 nucleotides line up with TRBD2. CDR3 length equals 17 residues. V gave up 2 bases and J gave up 1 base; unmatched junction bases: 2. Germline-derived CDR1 and CDR2 are SEHNR and FQNEAQ (reference sequence). The CDR3 sequence: CASSLQGLAGGTDTQYF. CDR3 DNA: TGTGCCAGCAGCTTACAGGGACTAGCGGGGGGCACAGATACGCAGTATTTT.

The chain links TRBV5-1 to TRBJ1-1, with a tentative D call TRBD1 (5 bases). V gave up 1 base and J gave up 6 bases, with 7 bases separating them. CDR3 length: 12 residues. Germline V lookup: CDR1 SGHRS, CDR2 YFSETQ. The CDR3 region has the DNA TGCGCCAGCAGCTTGATGGGGGCTGAAGCTTTCTTT. This sequence encodes CASSLMGAEAFF.

The V and J genes are TRBV6-6 and TRBJ2-5, with D tentatively TRBD2 (6 bases). V shed 5 bases and J shed 3 bases, with 13 bases lying between them. The CDR3 consists of 14 residues. The germline gives CDR1 MNHNY, CDR2 SVGAGI (reference sequence). The CDR3 nucleotides read TGTGCCAGCAGTCAAGGGACTGTCAAAGAGACCCAGTACTTC. Translation gives CASSQGTVKETQYF.

The chain carries TRBV2 and TRBJ2-1, with TRBD2 matching over 12 bases. This CDR3 region has 13 residues. Germline-derived CDR1 and CDR2 are SNHLY and FYNNEI. The ends lost 11 bases at V and 8 bases at J; junction bases unmatched: 7. CDR3 residues: CAGTSGRSYEQFF. The CDR3 nucleotides are TGTGCCGGAACTAGCGGGAGGTCGTATGAGCAGTTCTTC.

This chain joins TRBV7-8 and TRBJ1-3; maybe TRBD1 (5 bases). The V gene's germline CDR1 is SGHVS and CDR2 FQNEAQ. This CDR3 comprises 16 residues. Trimming removed 5 bases from V and 0 bases from J, with 14 bases in between. CDR3 protein: CASSARRGDSGNTIYF. The CDR3 bases are TGTGCCAGCAGCGCCCGACGGGGGGACTCTGGAAACACCATATATTTT.

The table lists this clonotype with a few counts. J is TRBJ2-5 and V is TRBV20-1, with 9 nucleotides matching TRBD2. Germline CDR1 is DFQATT and CDR2 is SNEGSKA (reference sequence). The V gene end was trimmed by 5 bases and the J gene end by 5 bases; junction bases not matched to a gene: 6. CDR3 length equals 13 residues. The CDR3 here is CSAHGAGGETQYF. The CDR3 nucleotides read TGCAGTGCTCACGGGGCGGGAGGGGAGACCCAGTACTTC.

This chain uses TRBV29-1 with TRBJ1-2, with TRBD1 matching 10 bases. This CDR3 is 14 amino acids long. CDR1 SQVTM and CDR2 ANQGSEA come from the germline V gene. V gave up 7 bases and J gave up 4 bases; unmatched junction bases: 9. CDR3 nucleotide sequence: TGCAGCGCCGGGGACAGGGGAGGAGTCTATGGCTACACCTTC. This codes for CSAGDRGGVYGYTF.

The chain employs TRBV10-3 and TRBJ2-2; TRBD2 agrees at 7 bases. J gave up 2 bases and V 8 bases, and 8 bases lay outside the gene matches. CDR1 ENHRY and CDR2 SYGVKD come from the germline V gene. This CDR3 has 15 residues. CDR3 sequence (DNA): TGTGCCATCGATAGCGGGTCCCGAAACACCGGGGAGCTGTTTTTT. Translated, it gives CAIDSGSRNTGELFF.

This chain links TRBV20-1 with TRBJ1-1; 9 bases match TRBD1. This CDR3 has 14 residues. CDR1 DFQATT and CDR2 SNEGSKA come from the germline V gene (reference sequence). The trim removed 5 bases at V and 6 bases at J, leaving 10 bases unmatched. The CDR3 region has the DNA TGCAGTGCTGGATTACAGGGGGCGGTTGCTGAAGCTTTCTTT. Amino acid sequence: CSAGLQGAVAEAFF.

The chain joins TRBV7-9 to TRBJ2-3, with 11 bases that match TRBD2. V was pared by 5 bases and J by 1 base, with 8 bases of the junction left unmatched. In germline, CDR1 is SEHNR, CDR2 FQNEAQ (reference sequence). The CDR3 spans 17 residues. CDR3: CASSRGTSGGGTDTQYF. Here the CDR3 DNA reads TGTGCCAGCAGCCGAGGGACTAGCGGAGGGGGCACAGATACGCAGTATTTT.

V gene TRBV2 combines with J gene TRBJ2-7; D possibly corresponds to TRBD1 (5 bases). The CDR3 is made up of 13 amino acids. The V end lost 10 bases, the J end lost 5 bases, and 18 bases lay between the germline ends. Germline CDR1 is SNHLY and CDR2 is FYNNEI. In nucleotides, the CDR3 is TGTGCCACCCTCGAAGGGGCTGGCCACGAGCAGTACTTC. Translating it yields CATLEGAGHEQYF.

The genes are TRBV24-1 and TRBJ2-3; D remains ambiguous. V was cut by 0 bases and J by 2 bases, with 14 bases left in between. This CDR3 has 17 residues. The germline V gene encodes CDR1 KGHDR and CDR2 SFDVKD. The CDR3 protein is CATSDLGVGFDTDTQYF. DNA of the CDR3: TGTGCCACCAGTGATTTGGGGGTGGGCTTTGACACAGATACGCAGTATTTT.

The table lists this clonotype with a count of one. The rearrangement uses TRBV7-8 and TRBJ1-2, with unresolved D. V gave up 0 bases and J gave up 6 bases, with 11 bases separating them. Germline CDR1 reads SGHVS; CDR2 reads FQNEAQ. The CDR3 runs to 14 residues. The CDR3 bases are TGTGCCAGCAGCTTAGCAGGGCCTTTGGATGGCTACACCTTC. This codes for CASSLAGPLDGYTF.

This clonotype showed up just a few times. The rearrangement joins TRBV7-3 to TRBJ2-1, with D possibly being TRBD1 or TRBD2 (5 bases each). Germline-derived CDR1 and CDR2 are SGHTA and FQGTGA. This CDR3 is built from 15 residues. The V end lost 2 bases, the J end lost 6 bases, and 14 bases lay between the germline ends. The CDR3 reads CASSLVGSTGNEQFF. In DNA, the CDR3 is TGTGCCAGCAGCTTAGTAGGGAGCACAGGCAATGAGCAGTTCTTC.

V usage is TRBV9 and J usage is TRBJ2-2; D may be TRBD2 (6 bases). Per germline, CDR1 SGDLS and CDR2 YYNGEE. The V and J ends lost 4 bases and 6 bases respectively, with 13 bases between them. The CDR3 has 14 amino acids. CDR3 bases: TGTGCCAGCAGCTTAGGAGGGGAGGCCGGGGAGCTGTTTTTT. Translating it yields CASSLGGEAGELFF.

This rearrangement joins TRBV20-1 to TRBJ2-3, with D perhaps TRBD2 (6 bases). The length of the CDR3 is 14 residues. Trimming stripped 6 bases from V and 3 bases from J, with 16 bases between. Germline-derived CDR1 and CDR2 are DFQATT and SNEGSKA (reference sequence). In DNA form, the CDR3 reads TGCAGTGCCGTCCCAGGGACTCGTACAGATACGCAGTATTTT. Translation gives CSAVPGTRTDTQYF.

This clonotype was counted many times. The CDR3 DNA sequence: TGTGCCAGCAGTTTTAGCCTCACAACTAATGAAAAACTGTTTTTT. As protein: CASSFSLTTNEKLFF. V usage is TRBV28 and J usage is TRBJ1-4; D remains unclear. V was trimmed by 3 bases and J by 0 bases, leaving 8 bases between them. The germline V gene has CDR1 MDHEN and CDR2 SYDVKM. The CDR3 covers 15 residues.

V and J are TRBV9 and TRBJ2-7; perhaps TRBD2 as D (5 bases). Germline V gene sequence: CDR1 SGDLS, CDR2 YYNGEE. This CDR3 has 15 residues. V was cut by 0 bases and J by 2 bases, with 12 bases left in between. The CDR3 region has the DNA TGTGCCAGCAGCGTAGGAGGGCTCGCCACCTACGAGCAGTACTTC. Translated: CASSVGGLATYEQYF.